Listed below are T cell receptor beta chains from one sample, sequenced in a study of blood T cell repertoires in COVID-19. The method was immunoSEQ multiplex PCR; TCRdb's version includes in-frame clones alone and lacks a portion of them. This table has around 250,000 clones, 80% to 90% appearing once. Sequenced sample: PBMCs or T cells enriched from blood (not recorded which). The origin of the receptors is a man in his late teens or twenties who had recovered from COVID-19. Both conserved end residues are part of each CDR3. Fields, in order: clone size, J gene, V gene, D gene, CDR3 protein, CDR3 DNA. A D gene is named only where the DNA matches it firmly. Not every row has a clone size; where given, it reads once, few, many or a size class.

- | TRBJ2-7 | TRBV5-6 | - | CASSLPAVYEQYF | TGTGCCAGCAGCTTGCCGGCGGTGTACGAGCAGTACTTC
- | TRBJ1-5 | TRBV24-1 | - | CATSVQGNQPQHF | TGTGCCACCAGTGTTCAGGGTAATCAGCCCCAGCATTTT
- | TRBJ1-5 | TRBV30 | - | CAWSKTDNQPQHF | TGTGCCTGGAGTAAGACAGATAATCAGCCCCAGCATTTT
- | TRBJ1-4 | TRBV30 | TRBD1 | CAAKSTGAFGEKLFF | TGTGCCGCAAAATCTACAGGGGCCTTTGGAGAAAAACTGTTTTTT
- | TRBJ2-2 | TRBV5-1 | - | CASSLMELDGELFF | TGCGCCAGCAGCTTGATGGAGTTGGACGGGGAGCTGTTTTTT
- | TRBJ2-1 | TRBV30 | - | CAWTSLGGPVNEQFF | TGTGCCTGGACCAGCCTCGGAGGGCCCGTCAATGAGCAGTTCTTC
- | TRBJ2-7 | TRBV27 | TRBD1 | CASSETGWEQYF | TGTGCCAGCAGTGAGACAGGGTGGGAGCAGTACTTC
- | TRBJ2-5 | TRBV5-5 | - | CASSYGVQGTQYF | TGTGCCAGCAGCTACGGCGTGCAGGGGACCCAGTACTTC
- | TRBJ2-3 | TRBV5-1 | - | CASSLSVRVRSTDTQYF | TGCGCCAGCAGCTTAAGTGTCAGGGTACGGAGCACAGATACGCAGTATTTT
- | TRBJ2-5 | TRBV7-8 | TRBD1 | CASTRQGAETQYF | TGTGCCAGCACCCGACAGGGGGCAGAGACCCAGTACTTC
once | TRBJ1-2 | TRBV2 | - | CASKEQGGGGYTF | TGTGCCAGCAAAGAACAGGGCGGTGGTGGCTACACCTTC
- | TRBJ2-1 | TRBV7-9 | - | CASSPVDKVKDEQFF | TGTGCCAGCAGCCCGGTTGACAAGGTGAAGGATGAGCAGTTCTTC
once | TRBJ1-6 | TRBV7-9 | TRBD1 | CASSPLDRGVVSPLHF | TGTGCCAGCAGCCCGTTGGACAGGGGGGTGGTTTCACCCCTCCACTTT
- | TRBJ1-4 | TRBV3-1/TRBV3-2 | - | CASSHSPTNEKLFF | TGTGCCAGCAGTCACAGCCCAACTAATGAAAAACTGTTTTTT
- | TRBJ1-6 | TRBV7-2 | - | CASSFTGAYNSPLHF | TGTGCCAGCAGCTTTACTGGGGCATATAATTCACCCCTCCACTTT
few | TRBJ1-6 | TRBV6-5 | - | CASSYQGPNSPLHF | TGTGCCAGCAGTTATCAGGGGCCGAATTCACCCCTCCACTTT
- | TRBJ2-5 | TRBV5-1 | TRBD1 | CASSAKPGQVQETQYF | TGCGCCAGCAGCGCTAAACCGGGACAGGTGCAAGAGACCCAGTACTTC
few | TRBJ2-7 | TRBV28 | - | CASSSLSEDFSYEQYF | TGTGCCAGCTCATCGCTGTCGGAGGACTTCTCCTACGAGCAGTACTTC
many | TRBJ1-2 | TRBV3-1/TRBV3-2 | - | CASSRYPGVGYTF | TGTGCCAGCAGCCGTTATCCGGGGGTAGGCTACACCTTC
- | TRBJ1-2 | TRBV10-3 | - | CAISENRVYGYTF | TGTGCCATCAGTGAGAACAGGGTTTATGGCTACACCTTC
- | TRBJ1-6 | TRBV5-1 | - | CASSLIGEGNSPLHF | TGCGCCAGCAGCTTGATCGGGGAAGGTAATTCACCCCTCCACTTT
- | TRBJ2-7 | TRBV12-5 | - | CASGLASATYEQYF | TGTGCTAGTGGTTTGGCTAGCGCGACCTACGAGCAGTACTTC
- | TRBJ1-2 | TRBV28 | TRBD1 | CASRTGGASHYGYTF | TGTGCCAGCAGAACAGGGGGCGCGTCCCACTATGGCTACACCTTC
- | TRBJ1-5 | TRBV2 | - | CASNEGRAVGQHF | TGTGCCAGCAATGAGGGGAGGGCAGTAGGGCAGCATTTT
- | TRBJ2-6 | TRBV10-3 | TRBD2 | CATSTSGRSGANVLTF | TGTGCCACCTCGACTAGCGGTCGCTCTGGGGCCAACGTCCTGACTTTC
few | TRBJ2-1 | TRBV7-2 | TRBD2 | CASTIGTSGSNEQFF | TGTGCCAGCACAATCGGGACTAGCGGGAGTAATGAGCAGTTCTTC
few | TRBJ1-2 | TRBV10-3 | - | CAIRSLIIYGYTF | TGTGCCATCAGAAGCCTTATTATCTATGGCTACACCTTC
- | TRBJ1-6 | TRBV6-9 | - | CASSYSAGKDPPLHF | TGTGCCAGCAGTTATTCAGCAGGTAAAGATCCACCCCTCCACTTT
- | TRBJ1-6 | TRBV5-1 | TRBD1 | CASSLETGADNSPLHF | TGCGCCAGCAGCCTCGAAACAGGGGCGGATAATTCACCCCTCCACTTT
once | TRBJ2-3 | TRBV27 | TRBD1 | CASSLIWTGGRDTQYF | TGTGCCAGCAGTTTAATATGGACAGGGGGCCGGGATACGCAGTATTTT
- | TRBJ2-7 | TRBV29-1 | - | CSVTNPSAVQYF | TGCAGCGTAACTAACCCTAGCGCGGTGCAGTACTTC
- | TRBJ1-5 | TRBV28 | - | CASRGSQTPYSNQPQHF | TGTGCCAGCCGAGGGTCACAGACTCCTTATAGCAATCAGCCCCAGCATTTT
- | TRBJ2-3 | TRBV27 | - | CASSLSRPTDTQYF | TGTGCCAGCAGTTTATCGAGGCCCACAGATACGCAGTATTTT
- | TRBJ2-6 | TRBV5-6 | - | CASSDVGGTLGANVLTF | TGTGCCAGCAGCGACGTCGGAGGGACCCTTGGGGCCAACGTCCTGACTTTC
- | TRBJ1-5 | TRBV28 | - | CASSRGGRGNQPQHF | TGTGCCAGCAGCCGAGGGGGAAGAGGCAATCAGCCCCAGCATTTT
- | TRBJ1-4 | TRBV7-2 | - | CASSFRRSGEKLFF | TGTGCCAGCAGCTTTCGGAGGTCGGGTGAAAAACTGTTTTTT
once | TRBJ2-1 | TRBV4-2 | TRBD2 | CASSQGEGLAGNEQFF | TGTGCCAGCAGCCAAGGAGAGGGACTAGCGGGCAATGAGCAGTTCTTC
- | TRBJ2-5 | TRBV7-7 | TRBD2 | CASSPGLALSPETQYF | TGTGCTAGCAGCCCGGGACTAGCGTTGTCTCCAGAGACCCAGTACTTC
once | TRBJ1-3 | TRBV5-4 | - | CASTDRISGNTIYF | TGTGCCAGCACCGACAGGATTTCTGGAAACACCATATATTTT
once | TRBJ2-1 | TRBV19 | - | CASTPYPTKVFNEQFF | TGTGCCAGTACCCCTTATCCCACAAAAGTATTCAATGAGCAGTTCTTC
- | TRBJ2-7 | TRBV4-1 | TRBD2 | CASSPGTSGGVGEQYF | TGCGCCAGCAGCCCCGGGACTAGCGGGGGGGTGGGCGAGCAGTACTTC
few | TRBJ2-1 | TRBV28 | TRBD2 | CASSLALSGRAYRNEQFF | TGTGCCAGCAGTTTAGCTCTTAGCGGGAGGGCCTACCGCAATGAGCAGTTCTTC
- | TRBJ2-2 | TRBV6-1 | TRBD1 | CASSDARDRLGELFF | TGTGCCAGCAGTGACGCTCGGGACAGACTCGGGGAGCTGTTTTTT
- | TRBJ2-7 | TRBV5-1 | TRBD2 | CASSLGAGGGYEQYF | TGCGCCAGCAGCTTGGGAGCGGGGGGCGGCTACGAGCAGTACTTC
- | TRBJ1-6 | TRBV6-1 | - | CASSEARYSPLHF | TGTGCCAGCAGTGAAGCGCGCTATTCACCCCTCCACTTT
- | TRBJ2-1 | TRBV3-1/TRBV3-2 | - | CASSQKTVLYNEQFF | TGTGCCAGCAGCCAAAAAACAGTCTTGTACAATGAGCAGTTCTTC
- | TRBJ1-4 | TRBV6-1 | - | CASSEVGGENEKLFF | TGTGCCAGCAGTGAAGTTGGCGGGGAGAATGAAAAACTGTTTTTT
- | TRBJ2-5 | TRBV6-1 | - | CASSEGFGGAETQYF | TGTGCCAGCAGTGAAGGATTCGGAGGGGCAGAGACCCAGTACTTC
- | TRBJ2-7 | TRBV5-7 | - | CASSLGSVPYEQYF | TGTGCCAGCAGCTTGGGTAGCGTGCCCTACGAGCAGTACTTC
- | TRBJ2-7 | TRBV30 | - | CAWNLFRGLTYEQYF | TGTGCCTGGAACCTCTTCCGAGGCTTAACCTACGAGCAGTACTTC
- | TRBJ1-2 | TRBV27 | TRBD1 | CASSWTGTYYGYTF | TGTGCCAGCAGTTGGACAGGGACCTATTATGGCTACACCTTC